The sequence of this T cell receptor beta chain was determined in a study of blood T cell repertoires in COVID-19. Across the study: There were acute and convalescent COVID-19 samples, and they came from the United States, Italy and Spain. Sample material is recorded as cDNA or gDNA derived from T cells, B-cell-depleted T cells, or PBMCs.

In the authors' workflow: For nucleated cells, counts were estimated from reference gene primer amplification. Clones were read by immunoSEQ multiplex PCR, and TCRdb kept only the in-frame ones, dropping some. V and J calls and clone size follow that table, whereas D and trimming were derived from the DNA. This sample yields 150,000 or so clones, of which roughly 90% are seen a single time; over 15% belongs to the top ten. The CDR3 runs to 15 residues. Losses at the gene ends were 0 bases for V and 4 bases for J; bases not matched to a gene: 3. Per the germline V gene, CDR1 is SGHVS and CDR2 is FQNEAQ.

This receptor was taken from a man in his sixties with active or convalescent COVID-19. The chain joins TRBV7-8 to TRBJ1-2; the match to TRBD1 covers 9 bases. The specimen sequenced was peripheral blood. CDR3 nucleotide sequence: TGTGCCAGCAGCTTAGCGCCGGACAGGGGCTATGGCTACACCTTC. Translated, it gives CASSLAPDRGYGYTF.